A selection of T cell receptor beta chains follows, all from one sample in a study of blood T cells in healthy people across ages. TCRdb recomputed calls from the 5' RACE reads with MiXCR, one row per CDR3 protein. The table has 600,000 or so distinct CDR3 sequences, roughly 48% seen once. The sample was blood. These receptors originate from an older man in good health. Each CDR3 is given with its conserved first and last residue. Fields, in order: CDR3 protein, D gene, V gene. The D gene is left open where the match is weak.

cdr3_aa: CASSLDDRGNEQYF
d_call: TRBD1
v_call: TRBV5-1

cdr3_aa: CASSPQRTGELFF
d_call: .
v_call: TRBV18

cdr3_aa: CASSSSREQYF
d_call: .
v_call: TRBV3-1

cdr3_aa: CSAALRNEQFF
d_call: .
v_call: TRBV20-1

cdr3_aa: CASSFYGASGGKETQYF
d_call: TRBD2
v_call: TRBV12-3/TRBV12-4

cdr3_aa: CASSVSGFHSYEQYF
d_call: .
v_call: TRBV27

cdr3_aa: CASSYSTGAEQYF
d_call: TRBD1
v_call: TRBV6-5

cdr3_aa: CSVRGVPDQPQHF
d_call: .
v_call: TRBV29-1

cdr3_aa: CASRNANEQFF
d_call: .
v_call: TRBV12-3/TRBV12-4

cdr3_aa: CASSQASTYEQYF
d_call: .
v_call: TRBV3-1

cdr3_aa: CSVYRVYGYTF
d_call: .
v_call: TRBV29-1

cdr3_aa: CASSQQETQYF
d_call: .
v_call: TRBV5-1

cdr3_aa: CAISESGGEDEQYF
d_call: .
v_call: TRBV10-3

cdr3_aa: CASSTTETQYF
d_call: .
v_call: TRBV12-3/TRBV12-4

cdr3_aa: CSAGLGAVETQYF
d_call: .
v_call: TRBV20-1

cdr3_aa: CSAQRGQGGGYTF
d_call: TRBD1
v_call: TRBV20-1

cdr3_aa: CASSYYRDGYTF
d_call: .
v_call: TRBV7-2

cdr3_aa: CASSFSRALQETQYF
d_call: .
v_call: TRBV7-2

cdr3_aa: CASSPRAGRDEQFF
d_call: TRBD2
v_call: TRBV4-3

cdr3_aa: CSAAQGANTGGLFF
d_call: TRBD1
v_call: TRBV20-1

cdr3_aa: CASSDSRAGEQYF
d_call: .
v_call: TRBV6-5

cdr3_aa: CASSQDRYGYTF
d_call: .
v_call: TRBV7-2

cdr3_aa: CASSHTDKGWQFF
d_call: .
v_call: TRBV4-3

cdr3_aa: CASIRLAGEAHEQFF
d_call: TRBD2
v_call: TRBV6-5

cdr3_aa: CASSGFRNTDTQYF
d_call: .
v_call: TRBV2

cdr3_aa: CSVEDGLSTDTQYF
d_call: .
v_call: TRBV29-1

cdr3_aa: CASSQDLGPYNEQFF
d_call: .
v_call: TRBV4-3

cdr3_aa: CASSPSAGVQETQFF
d_call: .
v_call: TRBV18

cdr3_aa: CASRTRGSPGEQFF
d_call: .
v_call: TRBV7-2

cdr3_aa: CSAVDRANSPLHF
d_call: TRBD1
v_call: TRBV20-1

cdr3_aa: CASSQDRGIGETQYF
d_call: TRBD1
v_call: TRBV5-6

cdr3_aa: CASSSVLGQTRGPIDGYTF
d_call: .
v_call: TRBV6-6

cdr3_aa: CASSLSSRGHQETQYF
d_call: TRBD1
v_call: TRBV7-2

cdr3_aa: CSVELLGTDTQYF
d_call: .
v_call: TRBV29-1

cdr3_aa: CSARPGQGSREQYF
d_call: TRBD1
v_call: TRBV20-1

cdr3_aa: CASSLDGYSYEQYF
d_call: .
v_call: TRBV7-9

cdr3_aa: CASSFRVPGLSEQFF
d_call: .
v_call: TRBV11-2

cdr3_aa: CASSLGPFTDTQYF
d_call: .
v_call: TRBV7-8

cdr3_aa: CSAREEGRDTQYF
d_call: .
v_call: TRBV20-1

cdr3_aa: CSAIIGNIGNQPQHF
d_call: .
v_call: TRBV20-1

cdr3_aa: CASSQDRDLGYGYTF
d_call: .
v_call: TRBV4-3

cdr3_aa: CASSRHETQGWGYTF
d_call: .
v_call: TRBV6-6

cdr3_aa: CASSLGWGSQDEQFF
d_call: .
v_call: TRBV5-1

cdr3_aa: CASSRDRGNIQYF
d_call: TRBD1
v_call: TRBV4-3

cdr3_aa: CASSLASGAPGELFF
d_call: .
v_call: TRBV7-2

cdr3_aa: CASSLNIGATGELFF
d_call: .
v_call: TRBV4-3

cdr3_aa: CASSLGTGSDSPLHF
d_call: TRBD1
v_call: TRBV5-1

cdr3_aa: CASSSGSPTEQYF
d_call: .
v_call: TRBV28

cdr3_aa: CSVAPSRRIGETQYF
d_call: .
v_call: TRBV29-1

cdr3_aa: CASSSGQGEQPQHF
d_call: TRBD1
v_call: TRBV6-5

cdr3_aa: CASSSRGRETQYF
d_call: .
v_call: TRBV7-2

cdr3_aa: CASSLDNLNEQFF
d_call: .
v_call: TRBV11-3

cdr3_aa: CASSERGGQANEKLFF
d_call: .
v_call: TRBV7-9

cdr3_aa: CSVETTGEPNQPQHF
d_call: TRBD1
v_call: TRBV29-1

cdr3_aa: CASSEARNTEAFF
d_call: .
v_call: TRBV7-3

cdr3_aa: CASSLSGDGNTEAFF
d_call: .
v_call: TRBV7-9

cdr3_aa: CASSQVFGTSGRDQETQYF
d_call: TRBD2
v_call: TRBV4-2

cdr3_aa: CASSPPGGREGADTQYF
d_call: .
v_call: TRBV12-3/TRBV12-4

cdr3_aa: CAISQGTPNYEQYF
d_call: .
v_call: TRBV10-3

cdr3_aa: CASSVDPENTEAFF
d_call: .
v_call: TRBV9